Shown below are 2 T cell receptor beta chains from a single sample sequenced in a study of blood T cells in healthy people across ages. Alongside a J-beta primer mix, a sample-barcoded 5' primer served in a second PCR lasting 7 to 11 cycles. TCRdb recomputed calls from the 5' RACE reads with MiXCR, one row per CDR3 protein. The profile shows about 730,000 distinct CDR3 sequences, roughly 43% of them singletons. The specimen was blood. These TCRs come from a woman in her fifties or sixties in good health.

The count of this clonotype is one. This sequence joins TRBV29-1 and TRBJ2-5; TRBD2 matches 16 bases. This CDR3 is built from 18 residues. Germline V gives CDR1 SQVTM, CDR2 ANQGSEA. V shed 6 bases, J shed 11 bases, and the junction held 21 bases outside the gene matches. The CDR3 bases are TGCAGCGTCGCCGTCCCGGGACTAGCGGGGGGGGAATGGAATGAGCAGTACTTC. Translating it yields CSVAVPGLAGGEWNEQYF.

This chain connects TRBV6-5 to TRBJ1-1, with D unresolved. The CDR3 runs to 13 residues. Germline-derived CDR1 and CDR2 are MNHEY and SVGAGI. V shed 2 bases and J shed 1 base, with 5 bases lying between them. In nucleotides, the CDR3 is TGTGCCAGCAGTTACAACCCGAACACTGAAGCTTTCTTT. This sequence encodes CASSYNPNTEAFF.